This T cell receptor beta chain was sequenced during a study of blood T cells in healthy people across ages. Findings of the study overall: Without sorted subsets, naive and antigen-experienced compartments could not be conclusively compared. Across samples, TCR beta diversity tracked strongly with naive T cell percentage.

V was shortened by 1 base and J by 2 bases, with 8 bases between the two germline ends. The CDR3 consists of 14 residues. Germline CDR1 reads SEHNR; CDR2 reads FQNEAQ (reference sequence). This clonotype came up many times. No antigen is known for it. In each sample, at least 6.5 million PBMCs were isolated. A sample-barcoded 5' primer and a J-beta primer mix were used in a second PCR of about 7 to 12 cycles. Paired-end reads containing CDR3 totaled no fewer than 2.5 million for each sample. TCRdb redid the calling of the 5' RACE reads with MiXCR, one entry per CDR3 protein. The sample has roughly 650,000 distinct CDR3 sequences, about a third seen once.

The source material was blood. This chain uses TRBV7-9 with TRBJ1-2; the D is unclear. The clonotype was recovered from an elderly woman in good health. In DNA form, the CDR3 reads TGTGCCAGCAGCTTAGAAGTCGCCAACTATGGCTACACCTTC. Translating it yields CASSLEVANYGYTF.